This TCR beta chain was recorded in a study of T cell responses to AZD1222 COVID-19 vaccine. Study-level background: Second-dose schedules of about 4 or about 12 weeks were combined. Study conclusions and caveats: Reports say nearly half of spike-specific TCRs go after unmutated variant regions. No day 14 peak samples; only post-peak repertoires were characterized. Spike-specific TCR breadth and depth both grew after two AZD1222 doses.

Details on this clone: The antigen remains undetermined.

Sequenced by immunoSEQ multiplex PCR; TCRdb stores in-frame clones only, minus some. The table shows 160,000 or so clones, with 85% to 90% occurring only once. Per the germline V gene, CDR1 is MNHNY and CDR2 is SVGAGI (reference sequence). The CDR3 sequence is 18 residues long. Trimming stripped 5 bases from V and 0 bases from J, with 19 bases between. Sequencing used peripheral blood, obtained on day 0 of AZD1222 vaccination. The V call is TRBV6-6, the J call TRBJ1-4; D is perhaps TRBD1 (5 bases). The receptor was derived from an adult in good health. The CDR3 loop is CASSRVVGGWATNEKLFF. In DNA, the CDR3 is TGTGCCAGCAGTCGAGTCGTGGGGGGGTGGGCAACTAATGAAAAACTGTTTTTT.